This passage covers 19 T cell receptor beta chains from one sample sequenced in a study of T-cell memory formation after mild COVID-19. TCRdb passed the 5' RACE reads through MiXCR, listing each CDR3 protein once. The sample lists around 180,000 distinct CDR3 sequences, roughly 17% occurring once. The sequenced material came from PBMCs or a T cell subset sorted from them (not recorded which). Source of these receptors: an adult woman who had mild COVID-19 (a few samples of this study predate the infection). Cell type and time point are not known.

This clonotype was observed a few times. The chain recombines TRBV6-5 with TRBJ2-5; D is perhaps TRBD1 (6 bases). Deletions cut 3 bases from V and 4 bases from J, with 9 bases between. The germline V gene has CDR1 MNHEY and CDR2 SVGAGI. This CDR3 spans 13 amino acids. CDR3 sequence (DNA): TGTGCCAGCAGTTATCCAGGGGTAGAGACCCAGTACTTC. It yields the protein CASSYPGVETQYF.

This clonotype came up a few times. The gene calls are TRBV4-3 and TRBJ2-7; D possibly corresponds to TRBD2 (5 bases). This CDR3 is 15 amino acids long. V was clipped by 1 base and J by 0 bases, with 10 bases between them. In germline, CDR1 is LGHNA, CDR2 YSLEER. The CDR3 here is CASSQALADSYEQYF. DNA of the CDR3: TGCGCCAGCAGCCAAGCCCTAGCCGACTCCTACGAGCAGTACTTC.

There are a few counts of this clonotype. The genes are TRBV6-5 and TRBJ2-7, with D unclear. Per germline, CDR1 MNHEY and CDR2 SVGAGI. The V end was cut by 4 bases, the J end by 2 bases, with 9 bases between. The CDR3 extends over 13 amino acids. In DNA, the CDR3 is TGTGCCAGCAGTTCCCTACCCGCCTACGAGCAGTACTTC. Its translation is CASSSLPAYEQYF.

This clonotype has a handful of counts. The gene calls are TRBV24-1 and TRBJ2-1; 9 bases fit TRBD2. The germline V gene has CDR1 KGHDR and CDR2 SFDVKD. CDR3 length: 16 residues. V lost 1 base to trimming and J lost 3 bases; unmatched junction nucleotides: 3. Written as DNA, the CDR3 is TGTGCCACCAGTGATTTTAGCGGGGGAATCTACAATGAGCAGTTCTTC. Translation gives CATSDFSGGIYNEQFF.

This chain uses TRBV24-1 with TRBJ2-2, with TRBD1 matching 7 bases. The germline gives CDR1 KGHDR, CDR2 SFDVKD. CDR3 length: 13 amino acids. V shed 7 bases and J 5 bases; nucleotides not matched to a gene: 3. CDR3 in amino acids: CATSNRGTGELFF. CDR3 DNA: TGTGCCACCAGCAACAGGGGAACCGGGGAGCTGTTTTTT.

The CDR3 spells CASSYEGPGTDTQYF. The CDR3 coding sequence is TGTGCCAGCAGTTATGAGGGACCCGGCACAGATACGCAGTATTTT. V is TRBV6-5 and J is TRBJ2-3; D may match TRBD1 or TRBD2 (5 bases each). This CDR3 is built from 15 residues. Germline V gives CDR1 MNHEY, CDR2 SVGAGI. V lost 3 bases and J lost 1, with 11 bases in between.

CDR3 bases: TGCAGCGTCCAGGGGGCGGATGGCTACACCTTC. Translation gives CSVQGADGYTF. The chain has TRBV29-1 and TRBJ1-2; 8 bases are shared with TRBD1. V gave up 6 bases and J gave up 6 bases; unmatched junction bases: 3. The CDR3 is 11 amino acids. CDR1 is SQVTM and CDR2 is ANQGSEA in the germline V gene.

This clonotype came up a few times. V usage is TRBV5-1 and J usage is TRBJ2-7; a weak D match, TRBD1 (8 bases). Trimming removed 4 bases from V and 6 bases from J, with 20 bases in between. Germline assignment: CDR1 SGHRS and CDR2 YFSETQ. The CDR3 totals 15 residues. The CDR3 protein is CASSQTGEGSGEQYF. In nucleotides, the CDR3 is TGCGCCAGCAGCCAGACAGGGGAGGGATCAGGCGAGCAGTACTTC.

This clonotype occurred a few times. The rearrangement uses TRBV5-8 and TRBJ2-2; 7 bases fit TRBD2. Trimming took 4 bases from V and 0 from J; bases not matched to a gene: 3. The germline V gene has CDR1 SGHTS and CDR2 YDEGEE. The CDR3 is made up of 15 amino acids. The DNA for the CDR3 is TGTGCCAGCAGCAAAAGCGGGGCGAACACCGGGGAGCTGTTTTTT. Translated: CASSKSGANTGELFF.

The chain combines TRBV7-9 with TRBJ1-1; D might be TRBD1 (6 bases). Germline values: CDR1 SEHNR, CDR2 FQNEAQ (reference sequence). V was pared by 5 bases and J by 4 bases, with 17 bases between. There are 15 residues in the CDR3. The CDR3 protein is CASSALNRAGTEAFF. The CDR3 region has the DNA TGTGCCAGCAGCGCCCTGAACAGGGCGGGCACTGAAGCTTTCTTT.

This chain uses TRBV5-1 with TRBJ2-5; D is unresolved. This CDR3 has 14 residues. Between the trimmed V and J ends, which lost 0 bases and 1 base, there was a span of 7 bases. The germline V gene encodes CDR1 SGHRS and CDR2 YFSETQ. CDR3 region: CASSLGLTQETQYF. The CDR3 nucleotides are TGCGCCAGCAGCTTGGGACTGACCCAAGAGACCCAGTACTTC.

The chain couples TRBV30 to TRBJ2-3; D unresolved. Germline V gene data show CDR1 as GTSNPN and CDR2 as SVGIG (reference sequence). The V end lost 5 bases, the J end lost 4 bases, and 13 bases lay between the germline ends. CDR3 length equals 13 residues. CDR3 protein: CAWERRRADTQYF. CDR3 sequence (DNA): TGTGCCTGGGAGAGAAGAAGGGCAGATACGCAGTATTTT.

With respect to this clonotype: Its ends do not fully match the called genes, so a read error is possible. The chain has TRBV12-3 or TRBV12-4 and TRBJ2-3; 12 nucleotides agree with TRBD2. CDR3 size: 19 residues. CDR3 sequence reads: CASSSPTSGSWRRTDTKYF. The CDR3 DNA sequence: TGTGCCAGCAGTTCACCGACTAGCGGGAGTTGGAGACGCACAGATACGAAGTATTTT.

This clonotype was counted only a few times. The chain links TRBV7-9 to TRBJ2-7, with D unresolved. Trimming pared 3 bases from V and 3 bases from J, leaving 18 bases between. The V gene's germline CDR1 is SEHNR and CDR2 FQNEAQ (reference sequence). The CDR3 runs 16 residues. As DNA, the CDR3 is TGTGCCAGCAGCTTGGGCGGTCGAAGTTCGGGCTACGAGCAGTACTTC. Protein product: CASSLGGRSSGYEQYF.

V gene TRBV20-1 combines with J gene TRBJ1-5; 7 bases map to TRBD1. V lost 3 bases and J lost 12; bases outside the gene matches: 11. The CDR3 has 13 amino acids. Looked up from germline, CDR1 is DFQATT and CDR2 is SNEGSKA (reference sequence). CDR3 nucleotides: TGCAGTGCTAGTGACAGGGTTGGGGCGCTCCAGCATTTT. Translating it yields CSASDRVGALQHF.

The chain joins TRBV5-4 to TRBJ2-5; D tentatively reads TRBD1 or TRBD2 (7 bases each). The CDR3 consists of 15 residues. Germline V lookup: CDR1 SGHNT, CDR2 YYREEE (reference sequence). V was clipped by 4 bases and J by 2 bases, with 15 bases between them. The CDR3: CASSPRQGGQETQYF. The DNA for the CDR3 is TGTGCCAGCAGCCCCCGACAGGGAGGGCAAGAGACCCAGTACTTC.

The genes are TRBV9 and TRBJ2-4; D not certain. Trimming pared 0 bases from V and 7 bases from J, leaving 5 bases between. This CDR3 comprises 12 residues. Germline-derived CDR1 and CDR2 are SGDLS and YYNGEE. The CDR3, as DNA: TGTGCCAGCAGCGTAGCAGACAACATTCAGTACTTC. Amino acids: CASSVADNIQYF.

Of note for this clonotype: At one end, the junction sequence differs from germline, possibly due to a read error. The chain is built from TRBV7-7 and TRBJ2-3; D unresolved. Germline CDR1 and CDR2: SSHAT and FNYEAQ (reference sequence). CDR3 length: 12 residues. CDR3 DNA: TGTGCTAGCAGCCCAGACTCCGTGGCGCAGTATTTT. It encodes CASSPDSVAQYF.

The V call is TRBV5-1, the J call TRBJ2-3; D tentatively reads TRBD1 or TRBD2 (6 bases each). Trimming cost V 2 bases and J 1 base, with 11 bases left between them. The germline V gene encodes CDR1 SGHRS and CDR2 YFSETQ. CDR3 length: 15 amino acids. The CDR3 nucleotides read TGCGCCAGCAGCTTACAGGGAGGCGGCACAGATACGCAGTATTTT. Protein sequence: CASSLQGGGTDTQYF.